Below are 10 T cell receptor beta chains sequenced from a single sample in a study of T cell clonotyping in hematopoietic cell transplantation (dated by TCRdb to 2020 to 2022). Library preparation employed the immunoSEQ multiplex PCR assay. As stored in TCRdb, this immuneACCESS dataset retains in-frame rearrangements with V and J assigned. A fraction of the clones does not appear; measured against another copy, unresolved V genes explain less than half of the discrepancy, and the remainder lacks a known reason. This sample is represented by several thousand clones; nearly 99% of them were singletons. The ten most abundant clones make up roughly 0.64% of the sample. Sample time point, as interpreted from the label and publication: 30 days after allo-HCT. The sample in question was PBMCs, obtained 30 days after allogeneic stem cell transplant. These receptors were obtained from a male patient between 60 and 69 years old who had an allogeneic stem cell transplant from a related donor, so the T cells may come from the graft donor. Some clones in this sample may be carry-over from other donors' samples.

This chain joins TRBV5-6 and TRBJ2-3; D remains ambiguous. Germline-derived CDR1 and CDR2 are SGHDT and YYEEEE. Trimming shortened V by 7 bases and J by 6 bases, and 15 bases separated the two germline ends. This CDR3 contains 13 residues. In DNA form, the CDR3 reads TGTGCCAGCCGGGCCGTAACCCCCGATACGCAGTATTTT. Its translation is CASRAVTPDTQYF.

The gene calls are TRBV7-9 and TRBJ1-2, with 7 bases that match TRBD1. V trimming: 3 bases; J trimming: 3 bases; junction bases outside the gene matches: 4. The germline V gene has CDR1 SEHNR and CDR2 FQNEAQ (reference sequence). CDR3 length equals 14 residues. CDR3 sequence reads: CASSLTGFDYGYTF. The DNA for the CDR3 is TGTGCCAGCAGCTTGACAGGGTTCGACTATGGCTACACCTTC. Together with reference TRBV7-9 and TRBJ1-2, the CDR3 gives the full variable domain: DTGVSQNPRHKITKRGQNVTFRCDPISEHNRLYWYRQTLGQGPEFLTYFQNEAQLEKSRLLSDRFSAERPKGSFSTLEIQRTEQGDSAMYLCASSLTGFDYGYTFGSGTRLTVV.

The chain employs TRBV7-2 and TRBJ2-6; no definite D call. Germline V gene data show CDR1 as SGHTA and CDR2 as FQGNSA. This CDR3 is built from 14 residues. V lost 2 bases to trimming and J lost 0 bases, with 2 bases between them. The CDR3 DNA reads as TGTGCCAGCAGCTTAAGCTCTGGGGCCAACGTCCTGACTTTC. It encodes CASSLSSGANVLTF.

This clone was detected once. V and J are TRBV9 and TRBJ2-3, with 9 bases lining up with TRBD1. CDR3 length: 15 residues. V was pared by 3 bases and J by 5 bases, with 7 bases of the junction left unmatched. CDR1 and CDR2 from the germline V gene are SGDLS and YYNGEE. DNA for the CDR3: TGTGCCAGCAGCGCCGGGACAGGGCTCTTAGATACGCAGTATTTT. It codes for CASSAGTGLLDTQYF.

V gene TRBV5-1 combines with J gene TRBJ1-1; no reliable D call. CDR1 SGHRS and CDR2 YFSETQ come from the germline V gene. Trimming pared 0 bases from V and 4 bases from J, leaving 7 bases between. CDR3 length equals 13 residues. CDR3 loop: CASSLASATEAFF. The CDR3 bases are TGCGCCAGCAGCTTGGCCTCAGCCACTGAAGCTTTCTTT. Using reference TRBV5-1 and TRBJ1-1 for the parts outside the CDR3, the full variable domain is KAGVTQTPRYLIKTRGQQVTLSCSPISGHRSVSWYQQTPGQGLQFLFEYFSETQRNKGNFPGRFSGRQFSNSRSEMNVSTLELGDSALYLCASSLASATEAFFGQGTRLTVV.

J is TRBJ1-2 and V is TRBV21-1. TRBV21-1 represents a pseudogene. This CDR3 has 17 residues. The CDR3 DNA follows: TGTGCCAGCAGCGAAGGGGCAGGACTCACGATCGACTATGGCTACACCTTC. Its protein is CASSEGAGLTIDYGYTF.

As DNA, the CDR3 is TGTGCCAGCAGTTACTCGAGAGGTAGAGATACGCAGTATTTT. Amino acid sequence: CASSYSRGRDTQYF. The chain links TRBV6-5 to TRBJ2-3; D remains ambiguous. The CDR3 covers 14 residues. Germline V gene sequence: CDR1 MNHEY, CDR2 SVGAGI. The V and J ends lost 0 bases and 5 bases respectively, with 9 bases between them.

The chain uses TRBV28 and TRBJ2-3; D gene unclear. The germline CDR1 and CDR2 sequences are MDHEN and SYDVKM. Trimming took 2 bases from V and 2 from J, leaving 5 bases between them. The CDR3 runs 13 residues. CDR3 in amino acids: CASSLKITDTQYF. The CDR3 DNA reads as TGTGCCAGCAGTTTAAAGATCACAGATACGCAGTATTTT.

The chain carries TRBV29-1 and TRBJ2-7; the D call may be TRBD1 or TRBD2 (5 bases each). The germline V gene encodes CDR1 SQVTM and CDR2 ANQGSEA. The CDR3 is 14 residues long. Trimming pared 4 bases from V and 7 bases from J, leaving 20 bases between. The CDR3 loop is CSVVLWAGTLEQYF. CDR3 coding DNA: TGCAGCGTTGTATTGTGGGCTGGGACGCTAGAGCAGTACTTC.

The chain carries TRBV7-3 and TRBJ2-1; D is ambiguous. CDR3 length: 15 residues. V was pared by 2 bases and J by 5 bases, with 13 bases between. The germline V gene encodes CDR1 SGHTA and CDR2 FQGTGA. The CDR3, as DNA: TGTGCCAGCAGCTTAGATGTTTACACCAACAATGAGCAGTTCTTC. It translates to CASSLDVYTNNEQFF.